A single T cell receptor (beta chain) is shown here with its context. This clonotype has a count of ten or more. The antigen it recognizes is unknown. Per-base qualities were not stored, and no clone one base away is much larger. This record comes from a study of regulatory T cells in long-lasting Graves disease (TCRdb year 2021). Describing the broader study: Persistent Graves' disease meant more than 5 years of antithyroid drug treatment with TSH receptor autoantibodies that stayed positive. Patients with persistent Graves' disease were compared with patients with newly diagnosed Graves' disease using TCR sequencing and RNA sequencing of peripheral blood. The study took place in China and was registered as a clinical trial. A total of around 35 samples underwent TCR sequencing, from about 13 patients with persistent Graves' disease and some 20 patients with newly diagnosed Graves' disease. In the clinical cohort, patients with persistent Graves' disease had used antithyroid drugs for an average of around 10 years. The paper as a whole reports these results and caveats: The authors noted that the small sample size was a limitation that may lower accuracy. Sequencing and analysis were limited to the TCR beta chain. More public clonotypes were shared among persistent patients (over 2,500) than among newly diagnosed patients (roughly 960). Peripheral blood alone was examined, since thyroid tissue, which constituted the primary lesion, could not be accessed. TRBV28, TRBJ1-2 and TRBJ2-5 were preferentially used in persistent disease, while TRBV20-1 and TRBJ2-1 were favored in newly diagnosed disease. Lower TCR Shannon entropy and fewer highly expanded clones were observed in persistent Graves' disease patients than in newly diagnosed patients, which suggested clonal expansion.

V drops 3 bases and J drops 2 bases, leaving 13 bases in between. CDR1 is given as SGHTA and CDR2 as FQGTGA, both from the germline V gene. There are 15 amino acids in the CDR3, from cysteine to phenylalanine inclusive. Only the CDR3 portion is preserved as DNA: 45 bases, with reading frame beginning at the first base. In the paper's terms, the time point label means: persistent/refractory GD, antithyroid drugs over 5 years with positive TRAb. For both TCR sequencing and RNA sequencing, RNA was extracted from PBMCs using TRIzol. Graves' disease was diagnosed according to American Thyroid Association guidelines. Patients were recruited from an endocrinology department in Xi'an, China. Each patient gave 7.5 to 10 milliliters of peripheral blood, collected in an EDTA anticoagulant tube. PBMCs were isolated by Ficoll Paque Plus density gradient separation without further T cell sorting. An Agilent 2100 Bioanalyzer and agarose gel were used to check RNA quality, while a NanoDrop 2000 measured RNA concentration.

The library was prepared using multiplex PCR. Sequenced on an Illumina HiSeq 4000. CDR3 regions were amplified by Arm-PCR with iRepertoire HTBI primers to construct TCR beta libraries. Before sequencing, the PCR products underwent gel purification. The study's processing was this. Across samples, fewer than 70 TRBV and roughly 15 TRBJ segments were identified and used for gene usage analysis of CDR3 amino acid clonotypes. Filtered high-quality paired reads were merged into contigs using COPE and FqMerger. BLAST was used to align contigs to IMGT TRBV, TRBD and TRBJ reference genes, with CDR3 defined following IMGT. Any clonotype with a frequency above 0.1% was classified as a highly expanded clone. Shannon entropy served as the measure of repertoire diversity, while the Gini coefficient captured V-J evenness. Public clonotypes were defined as clonotypes shared by more than one individual. TCRdb itself trimmed the public reads at Q25 with fastp, ran MiXCR and retained productive beta chains. Identical CDR3 protein sequences are pooled into one entry, listed with their most common genes and DNA. Here the V and J calls rest on TCRdb's processing, not on the authors' analysis. This sample holds approximately 380,000 distinct CDR3 sequences; around 20% were observed only once. Less than 25% of the sample lies in the top ten.

The specimen was peripheral blood mononuclear cells (PBMCs), collected when the disease was refractory, from a patient treated with antithyroid drugs. The clonotype originates from a female donor with Graves disease. The chain is made from TRBV7-3 and TRBJ2-5, with TRBD1 perhaps the D gene, on 6 matching bases. The DNA sequence is TGTGCCAGCAGCTTGGGGATGACAGGTCAAGAGACCCAGTACTTC. Its translation is CASSLGMTGQETQYF. The full variable domain, with segments outside the CDR3 supplied by the reference TRBV7-3 and TRBJ2-5 proteins, appears as GAGVSQTPSNKVTEKGKYVELRCDPISGHTALYWYRQSLGQGPEFLIYFQGTGAADDSGLPNDRFFAVRPEGSVSTLKIQRTERGDSAVYLCASSLGMTGQETQYFGPGTRLLVL.